The 11 T cell receptor beta chains in this list originate from one sample, sequenced in a study of OX40 agonist ivuxolimab in advanced cancers. Data came from immunoSEQ multiplex PCR; TCRdb stores just in-frame clones and leaves some out. The repertoire consists of tens of thousands of clones, with 88% occurring once and the leading ten covering roughly 3.2%. The sample was CD4+ or CD8+ T cells sorted from blood, taken in a trial of the OX40 agonist ivuxolimab. All receptors come from an adult with an advanced solid tumor such as melanoma, head and neck, liver or kidney cancer.

This sequence joins TRBV7-2 and TRBJ1-5; a possible D gene is TRBD1 (6 bases). The V end lost 10 bases, the J end lost 4 bases, and 11 bases lay between the germline ends. In germline, CDR1 is SGHTA, CDR2 FQGNSA. This CDR3 comprises 12 residues. The CDR3 protein is CATTQGNQPQHF. The CDR3 DNA is TGTGCCACCACCCAGGGGAATCAGCCCCAGCATTTT.

The chain joins TRBV9 to TRBJ2-1, with 9 bases identical to TRBD1. The CDR3 length is 14 residues. Germline CDR1 and CDR2: SGDLS and YYNGEE. Trimming at V came to 3 bases and at J to 8 bases, leaving 6 bases not matched to a gene. The CDR3 sequence is CASSAGTGYYEQFF. CDR3 coding DNA: TGTGCCAGCAGCGCCGGGACAGGGTATTATGAGCAGTTCTTC.

This clone was counted a few times. The CDR3 nucleotides read TGTGCCTGGAGTGTACGTTGGCAGGGTGATGAAAAACTGTTTTTT. Protein sequence: CAWSVRWQGDEKLFF. The genes are TRBV30 and TRBJ1-4, with a tentative D call TRBD1 (5 bases). The ends were cut back, 0 bases at V and 6 bases at J, with 14 bases in the middle. Per the germline V gene, CDR1 is GTSNPN and CDR2 is SVGIG (reference sequence). The CDR3 is made up of 15 amino acids. Supplemented by reference TRBV30 and TRBJ1-4, the full variable domain reads SQTIHQWPATLVQPVGSPLSLECTVEGTSNPNLYWYRQAAGRGLQLLFYSVGIGQISSEVPQNLSASRPQDRQFILSSKKLLLSDSGFYLCAWSVRWQGDEKLFFGSGTQLSVL.

V gene TRBV28 combines with J gene TRBJ2-7, with 8 bases identical to TRBD2. Per germline, CDR1 MDHEN and CDR2 SYDVKM. With V trimmed by 7 bases and J by 1 base, 6 bases remained unmatched. The CDR3 loop spans 14 amino acids. In nucleotides, the CDR3 is TGTGCCAGCAAAACCGGGACTAGGTCCTACGAGCAGTACTTC. Translated, it gives CASKTGTRSYEQYF.

This chain links TRBV30 with TRBJ2-3; D is unresolved. This CDR3 comprises 14 residues. The germline gives CDR1 GTSNPN, CDR2 SVGIG (reference sequence). V was clipped by 3 bases and J by 3 bases, with 13 bases between them. CDR3 DNA: TGTGCCTGGAGGGACCGAGGTTGGACAGATACGCAGTATTTT. This codes for CAWRDRGWTDTQYF.

The rearrangement links TRBV9 to TRBJ2-5; TRBD1 matches 7 bases. V trimming: 0 bases; J trimming: 7 bases; junction bases outside the gene matches: 6. CDR3 size: 14 residues. Per germline, CDR1 SGDLS and CDR2 YYNGEE. CDR3 region: CASSVEGQPGTQYF. The CDR3, as DNA: TGTGCCAGCAGCGTAGAGGGACAGCCAGGGACCCAGTACTTC. Full variable domain (remainder filled in from reference TRBV9 and TRBJ2-5): DSGVTQTPKHLITATGQRVTLRCSPRSGDLSVYWYQQSLDQGLQFLIQYYNGEERAKGNILERFSAQQFPDLHSELNLSSLELGDSALYFCASSVEGQPGTQYFGPGTRLLVL.

The table lists this clone with a count of one. The chain links TRBV14 to TRBJ1-1; D unresolved. The CDR3 runs to 19 residues. V dropped 0 bases and J dropped 3 bases, with 23 bases sitting between them. CDR1 and CDR2 from the germline V gene are SGHDN and FVKESK. The DNA for the CDR3 is TGTGCCAGCAGCCAAGAGTTGGAGGAGCCAGGCGAGTTTCACACTGAAGCTTTCTTT. The encoded protein is CASSQELEEPGEFHTEAFF.

The J gene is TRBJ2-7, the V gene TRBV5-5; TRBD1 matches 10 bases. This CDR3 is 15 amino acids long. V trimming: 5 bases; J trimming: 3 bases; junction bases outside the gene matches: 8. CDR1 SGHKS and CDR2 YYEKEE come from the germline V gene (reference sequence). The CDR3 nucleotides read TGTGCCAGCAGACCTACCCGGACAGGGGGCTACGAGCAGTACTTC. Translated, it gives CASRPTRTGGYEQYF. Variable domain in full (rest from reference TRBV5-5 and TRBJ2-7): DAGVTQSPTHLIKTRGQQVTLRCSPISGHKSVSWYQQVLGQGPQFIFQYYEKEERGRGNFPDRFSARQFPNYSSELNVNALLLGDSALYLCASRPTRTGGYEQYFGPGTRLTVT.

The chain carries TRBV2 and TRBJ2-5; D remains ambiguous. V shed 1 base and J shed 0 bases, with 6 bases lying between them. The CDR3 extends over 14 amino acids. Germline V gene lookup returns CDR1 SNHLY and CDR2 FYNNEI. The CDR3 here is CASSEGPYQETQYF. CDR3 nucleotides: TGTGCCAGCAGTGAAGGACCGTACCAAGAGACCCAGTACTTC.

V gene TRBV12-5 combines with J gene TRBJ2-4; D not certain. CDR3 size: 11 residues. CDR1 LGHNT and CDR2 FRNRAP come from the germline V gene. Trimming stripped 3 bases from V and 9 bases from J, with 6 bases between. The CDR3 bases are TGTGCTAGTGGTTTTCGGTTCATTCAGTACTTC. Translating it yields CASGFRFIQYF.

V is TRBV5-6 and J is TRBJ2-7; TRBD1 agrees at 7 bases. The germline V gene encodes CDR1 SGHDT and CDR2 YYEEEE. The CDR3 is 15 residues long. After removal of 4 bases from V and 3 bases from J, the junction contained 10 bases not matched to a gene. Written as DNA, the CDR3 is TGTGCCAGCAGCCTGGACCGGGACAGATACTACGAGCAGTACTTC. It encodes CASSLDRDRYYEQYF. The whole variable domain, filled in from reference TRBV5-6 and TRBJ2-7, reads DAGVTQSPTHLIKTRGQQVTLRCSPKSGHDTVSWYQQALGQGPQFIFQYYEEEERQRGNFPDRFSGHQFPNYSSELNVNALLLGDSALYLCASSLDRDRYYEQYFGPGTRLTVT.